This TCR beta chain stems from a study of CD4 T cells in relation to SARS-CoV-2 and coronaviruses (dated by TCRdb to the early 2020s). About the study as a whole: In the ViraFEST assay, PBMCs were grown with antigen for approximately 10 days, and TCR beta CDR3s were then sequenced to identify antigen-specific clonal expansions. Using patient-derived lymphoblastoid cell lines, the shared crossreactive spike epitopes were mapped to their HLA restriction. For other donors in the study, expansion assays were sequenced with a different, Illumina-based TCR-beta assay. An HIV-1 Nef peptide pool or a no-peptide culture served as the negative reference condition. Memory CD4+ T cell crossreactivity between SARS-CoV-2 and common cold coronavirus spike proteins was assessed at the TCR clonotype level in the study. The Adaptive Biotechnologies TCR-sequencing kit was used to sequence samples from three pre-COVID donors and the naive versus memory experiments, while other data came from Illumina-based sequencing.

General study outcomes and caveats: Since the crossreactivity analysis centred on spike protein, crossreactivity against other viral proteins was not assessed. The study was constrained by small numbers of patients and of tested TCRs. Because no donor provided both pre-pandemic and post-infection samples, tracing the source of pre-existing responses was limited. Significantly weaker SARS-CoV-2-driven expansion was shown by crossreactive clones than by monoreactive clones, consistent with antigenic imprinting. Memory CD4+ clonotypes crossrecognizing SARS-CoV-2 and at least one common cold coronavirus spike were found in roughly 65% of donors.

CD4+ T cells from unexposed donors were collected before the COVID-19 pandemic (2011-2018). After more than 9 days of culture, CD4+ T cells were isolated with the EasySep CD4+ T cell isolation kit. Unexposed donor CD4+ T cells were tested for reactivity to SARS-CoV-2 S and N and four common cold coronavirus spike pools, as cell number allowed. PBMCs were cultured at a few million per well in IMDM supplemented with 5% human AB serum and around 9.2 IU/ml IL-2. Half of the culture medium was replaced with fresh IL-2-containing medium on days 3 and 7. Each peptide culture condition was generally run in triplicate replicate wells. Leukapheresis product for the unexposed donors was purchased commercially. Ficoll-Paque PLUS gradient centrifugation was used to isolate PBMCs from either whole blood or leukapheresis product. The PBMCs went either fresh into the expansion assay or into cryopreservation at -140 degrees C. The QIAamp Micro DNA Kit was used to extract genomic DNA from the CD4+ T cells.

Preparation of the library involved the immunoSEQ multiplex PCR assay. Per the source publication's procedure: During preprocessing, nonproductive sequences were removed, along with CDR3s that did not begin with C, did not end with F or W, or were shorter than 7 amino acids. Antigen-specific clonotypes were called with the MANAFEST web app, based on expansion relative to reference and other culture wells. A clone counted as positive if significantly expanded in 2 of 3 replicate wells versus the reference culture at FDR below 0.05. Positive clones also required significant expansion versus all other tandem wells and an odds ratio above 5. Pairwise Levenshtein distance, computed with the stringdist R package after three terminal residues were trimmed from each end, was used as the measure of CDR3 homology. The immuneACCESS repertoire file appears here via TCRdb, limited to in-frame rearrangements. These files lack a portion of the clones; in checked studies, under half of the deficit traces to unresolved V genes, and the cause of the others is not known. V and J calls and clone size are those listed in that table; D and trimming were worked out from the DNA. The sample records 22,000 or so clones, about 81% of which are singletons. The ten largest clones capture 9% to 15% of the sample.

Comments on this clone: Its antigen target is currently unknown. No base quality values were provided; no much bigger clone lies one nucleotide off.

The germline V gene (reference sequence) sets CDR1 to LNHNV and CDR2 to YYDKDF. The V end loses 2 bases and the J end loses 1 base, and a stretch of 11 bases separates them. The CDR3 numbers 15 residues from cysteine through phenylalanine. Only the CDR3 region is kept as DNA, spanning 45 bases read in frame from base 1. The receptor was isolated from a human donor in good health. The sample comprised CD4+ T cells from PBMCs, cultured in vitro. Recombination joined TRBV15 with TRBJ2-5, with TRBD1 as a weak D call on 6 bases. The DNA sequence follows: TGTGCCACCAGCAGACAGGGGCAAACCCAAGAGACCCAGTACTTC. This yields the protein CATSRQGQTQETQYF.